This T cell receptor beta chain was documented in a study of OX40 agonist ivuxolimab in advanced cancers. Study-wide results and limits: With doses of 0.1 to 3.0 mg/kg, CD4+ and CD8+ blood T cells had undergone clonal expansion by week 6.

The protocol was immunoSEQ multiplex PCR, while the TCRdb copy is restricted to in-frame clones and leaves out a portion. The data show over 65,000 clones, 75% to 90% seen once. This CDR3 contains 15 residues. V lost 5 bases and J 1 base, leaving 14 bases between the germline ends. The germline gives CDR1 SGHAT, CDR2 FQNNGV. With respect to this clone: Its antigen is not identified.

The chain combines TRBV11-2 with TRBJ2-5, with D tentatively TRBD1 (7 bases). This sequence was found in an adult with an advanced solid tumor such as melanoma, head and neck, liver or kidney cancer. Specimen: CD4+ or CD8+ T cells sorted from blood, collected in a trial of the OX40 agonist ivuxolimab. CDR3 DNA sequence: TGTGCCAGCAGCATCAGGGGGGCCCTCCAAGAGACCCAGTACTTC. Protein sequence: CASSIRGALQETQYF. The full variable domain, completed using reference TRBV11-2 and TRBJ2-5, is EAGVAQSPRYKIIEKRQSVAFWCNPISGHATLYWYQQILGQGPKLLIQFQNNGVVDDSQLPKDRFSAERLKGVDSTLKIQPAKLEDSAVYLCASSIRGALQETQYFGPGTRLLVL.